This passage covers 19 T cell receptor beta chains from one sample sequenced in a study of cytomegalovirus exposure and HLA in healthy donors. Use of 60 Vbeta and 13 Jbeta primers characterized the PCR. Repertoires were generated with immunoSEQ multiplex PCR, while TCRdb's copy carries only in-frame clones and drops some. The table lists roughly 250,000 clones, around 80% of them singletons, with about 0.28% in the top ten. Sequencing was performed on PBMCs. The receptors come from a girl aged 2 to 9 in good health and CMV-seronegative.

The CDR3 sequence is CASSPSEGTGTNEKLFF. Written as DNA, the CDR3 is TGTGCCAGCTCGCCGAGTGAGGGGACTGGAACTAATGAAAAACTGTTTTTT. J is TRBJ1-4 and V is TRBV18, with a weak D call TRBD1 (5 bases). Trimming shortened V by 6 bases and J by 1 base, and 18 bases separated the two germline ends. The germline V gene has CDR1 KGHSH and CDR2 LQKENI. The CDR3 loop spans 17 amino acids. Combining the CDR3 with reference TRBV18 and TRBJ1-4 gives the whole variable domain NAGVMQNPRHLVRRRGQEARLRCSPMKGHSHVYWYRQLPEEGLKFMVYLQKENIIDESGMPKERFSAEFPKEGPSILRIQQVVRGDSAAYFCASSPSEGTGTNEKLFFGSGTQLSVL.

This clone has a single count. This chain joins TRBV6-6 and TRBJ1-2; 8 nucleotides line up with TRBD1. Trimming at V came to 6 bases and at J to 4 bases, leaving 7 bases not matched to a gene. The CDR3 spans 14 residues. The V gene's germline CDR1 is MNHNY and CDR2 SVGAGI (reference sequence). The CDR3 bases are TGTGCCAGCAGCGCAGGGGGCTCAGTCTATGGCTACACCTTC. Translated: CASSAGGSVYGYTF.

The V call is TRBV12-5, the J call TRBJ2-1; 7 bases map to TRBD2. Germline V gene sequence: CDR1 LGHNT, CDR2 FRNRAP. Unmatched junction bases numbered 14, after V lost 3 bases and J lost 6 bases. CDR3 length equals 17 residues. The CDR3 protein is CASGLIIWEGRSNEQFF. DNA for the CDR3: TGTGCTAGTGGTTTAATCATATGGGAGGGCCGATCCAATGAGCAGTTCTTC.

The chain recombines TRBV25-1 with TRBJ1-5; D is unclear. V was pared by 6 bases and J by 4 bases, with 10 bases between. This CDR3 has 13 residues. In germline, CDR1 is MGHDK, CDR2 SYGVNS. In DNA, the CDR3 is TGTGCCAGCAGCGCCCGGAGTAATCAGCCCCAGCATTTT. This sequence encodes CASSARSNQPQHF.

The chain combines TRBV28 with TRBJ2-3; 16 bases match TRBD2. Trimming cost V 6 bases and J 1 base; bases outside gene matches: 13. The CDR3 totals 20 residues. Per germline, CDR1 MDHEN and CDR2 SYDVKM. CDR3 DNA sequence: TGTGCCAGCAGCCTCGGGGCGGGACTAGCGGGAGGGGGCGGCACAGATACGCAGTATTTT. Its protein is CASSLGAGLAGGGGTDTQYF.

This clone was found a few times. The chain recombines TRBV9 with TRBJ2-6; 9 bases align to TRBD1. The CDR3 runs to 17 residues. V lost 7 bases to trimming and J lost 2 bases; unmatched junction nucleotides: 10. Germline CDR1 SGDLS, CDR2 YYNGEE. The CDR3 loop reads CASLGRDRVTGANVLTF. The CDR3 DNA reads as TGTGCCAGCCTAGGTAGGGACAGGGTGACTGGGGCCAACGTCCTGACTTTC.

This clone appeared once. The chain links TRBV19 to TRBJ1-2; possible D gene TRBD1, 5 bases. Germline CDR1 is LNHDA and CDR2 is SQIVND (reference sequence). V lost 6 bases, J lost 4 bases, and 21 bases lay in between. The CDR3 totals 16 residues. The CDR3 bases are TGTGCCAGTAGACCGCCGGGGGTGCGAATCCCCTATGGCTACACCTTC. Its protein is CASRPPGVRIPYGYTF.

This sequence joins TRBV29-1 and TRBJ2-2, with TRBD2 matching over 7 bases. The V gene end was trimmed by 7 bases and the J gene end by 0 bases; junction bases not matched to a gene: 5. The CDR3 extends over 14 amino acids. Germline V gives CDR1 SQVTM, CDR2 ANQGSEA. The CDR3 sequence is CSAPGRANTGELFF. DNA of the CDR3: TGCAGCGCCCCGGGGAGGGCGAACACCGGGGAGCTGTTTTTT.

The chain joins TRBV7-9 to TRBJ2-7; possibly TRBD2 for D (6 bases). The CDR3 runs 16 residues. Trimming stripped 5 bases from V and 5 bases from J, with 22 bases between. Germline V gene sequence: CDR1 SEHNR, CDR2 FQNEAQ (reference sequence). The CDR3 reads CASSPGSLGWGDEQYF. The CDR3 DNA is TGTGCCAGCAGCCCCGGATCCCTGGGCTGGGGGGACGAGCAGTACTTC.

This chain uses TRBV7-6 with TRBJ2-2, with D uncertain. Germline assignment: CDR1 SGHVS and CDR2 FNYEAQ. The CDR3 has 13 amino acids. V was cut by 4 bases and J by 0 bases, with 3 bases left in between. This CDR3 is CASSYTNTGELFF. CDR3 sequence (DNA): TGTGCCAGCAGCTACACGAACACCGGGGAGCTGTTTTTT.

The chain joins TRBV6-6 to TRBJ1-1, with 9 positions matching TRBD1. The CDR3 is made up of 14 amino acids. V lost 2 bases, J lost 6 bases, and 4 bases stayed unmatched. Germline CDR1 reads MNHNY; CDR2 reads SVGAGI (reference sequence). This chain's CDR3 is CASSYRTGASEAFF. For the CDR3, the DNA is TGTGCCAGCAGTTACCGGACAGGGGCGTCTGAAGCTTTCTTT.

This clone was seen more than once but under ten times. The CDR3 region has the DNA TGTGCCAGCAGTGAATCCGGTAACTATGGCTACACCTTC. Protein sequence: CASSESGNYGYTF. The chain employs TRBV6-1 and TRBJ1-2, with D unclear. The germline V and J ends were trimmed by 2 bases and 1 base, with 5 bases remaining between them. CDR1 MNHNS and CDR2 SASEGT come from the germline V gene. The CDR3 length is 13 residues.

This sequence joins TRBV2 and TRBJ1-2, with TRBD1 matching over 8 bases. This CDR3 contains 17 residues. V shed 5 bases and J 0 bases; nucleotides not matched to a gene: 11. Per the germline V gene, CDR1 is SNHLY and CDR2 is FYNNEI. CDR3 sequence reads: CASSSDRVSSPNYGYTF. CDR3 DNA: TGTGCCAGCAGTTCGGACAGGGTGTCTAGCCCTAACTATGGCTACACCTTC.

The rearrangement uses TRBV28 and TRBJ1-6, with D possibly being TRBD1 (5 bases). Between the trimmed V and J ends, which lost 4 bases and 5 bases, there was a span of 12 bases. Germline V gene sequence: CDR1 MDHEN, CDR2 SYDVKM. The CDR3 is 15 residues long. In DNA, the CDR3 is TGTGCCAGCAGTTGGGACTTATCTGATAATTCACCCCTCCACTTT. Its translation: CASSWDLSDNSPLHF.

This chain links TRBV21-1 with TRBJ2-2; the D call of TRBD1 is as the table states it, not checked on the DNA. TRBV21-1 is reported as a pseudogene. This CDR3 region has 17 residues. The CDR3, as DNA: TGTGCCAGCAGCAAAGACCGCTGGGACAGCCGAACCGGGGAGCTGTTTTTT. The encoded protein is CASSKDRWDSRTGELFF.

The V and J genes are TRBV19 and TRBJ1-1, with D unresolved. CDR3 length: 15 residues. V was clipped by 0 bases and J by 5 bases, with 13 bases between them. CDR1 is LNHDA, CDR2 SQIVND, per germline (reference sequence). CDR3 nucleotide sequence: TGTGCCAGTAGTATAGATGGCCACCCGCGGACTGAAGCTTTCTTT. It translates to CASSIDGHPRTEAFF.

This clone was detected only once. The chain links TRBV11-2 to TRBJ2-7; the D is unclear. Germline V gene data show CDR1 as SGHAT and CDR2 as FQNNGV. CDR3 size: 13 residues. The germline V and J ends were trimmed by 3 bases and 6 bases, with 12 bases remaining between them. The CDR3 is CASSFKRNSEQYF. The CDR3, as DNA: TGTGCCAGCAGCTTTAAACGAAACTCCGAGCAGTACTTC. The full variable domain, its missing parts supplied by reference TRBV11-2 and TRBJ2-7, is EAGVAQSPRYKIIEKRQSVAFWCNPISGHATLYWYQQILGQGPKLLIQFQNNGVVDDSQLPKDRFSAERLKGVDSTLKIQPAKLEDSAVYLCASSFKRNSEQYFGPGTRLTVT.

This clone showed up just a few times. This sequence joins TRBV28 and TRBJ1-3, with 7 bases lining up with TRBD1. The CDR3 extends over 15 amino acids. Germline trimming cut 0 bases from V and 8 bases from J; bases unmatched to any gene: 7. CDR1 and CDR2 (germline): MDHEN, SYDVKM. The CDR3 coding sequence is TGTGCCAGCAGTTTATGGGGACAGTTGGGGGACACCATATATTTT. Protein: CASSLWGQLGDTIYF. Variable domain in full (rest from reference TRBV28 and TRBJ1-3): DVKVTQSSRYLVKRTGEKVFLECVQDMDHENMFWYRQDPGLGLRLIYFSYDVKMKEKGDIPEGYSVSREKKERFSLILESASTNQTSMYLCASSLWGQLGDTIYFGEGSWLTVV.

The chain employs TRBV9 and TRBJ2-5; 9 positions match TRBD1. The V gene's germline CDR1 is SGDLS and CDR2 YYNGEE. CDR3 size: 15 residues. Trimming at V came to 4 bases and at J to 4 bases, leaving 8 bases not matched to a gene. This CDR3 reads CASSKPTGGGETQYF. In nucleotides, the CDR3 is TGTGCCAGCAGCAAGCCGACAGGGGGGGGAGAGACCCAGTACTTC.